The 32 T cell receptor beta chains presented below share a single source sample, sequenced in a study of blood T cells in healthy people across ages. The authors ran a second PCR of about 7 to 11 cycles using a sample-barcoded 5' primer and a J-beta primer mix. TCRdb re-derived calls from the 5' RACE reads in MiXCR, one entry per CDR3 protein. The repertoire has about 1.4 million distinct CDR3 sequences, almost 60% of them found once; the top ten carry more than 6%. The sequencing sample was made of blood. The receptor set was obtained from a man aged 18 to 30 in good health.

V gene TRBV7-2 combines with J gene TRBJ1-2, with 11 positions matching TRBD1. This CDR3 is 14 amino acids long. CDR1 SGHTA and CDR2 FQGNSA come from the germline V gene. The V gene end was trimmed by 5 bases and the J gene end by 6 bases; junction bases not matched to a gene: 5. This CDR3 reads CASSRWGQGDGYTF. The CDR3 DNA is TGTGCCAGCAGCCGTTGGGGACAGGGGGATGGCTACACCTTC. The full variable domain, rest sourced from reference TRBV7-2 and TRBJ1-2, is GAGVSQSPSNKVTEKGKDVELRCDPISGHTALYWYRQSLGQGLEFLIYFQGNSAPDKSGLPSDRFSAERTGGSVSTLTIQRTQQEDSAVYLCASSRWGQGDGYTFGSGTRLTVV.

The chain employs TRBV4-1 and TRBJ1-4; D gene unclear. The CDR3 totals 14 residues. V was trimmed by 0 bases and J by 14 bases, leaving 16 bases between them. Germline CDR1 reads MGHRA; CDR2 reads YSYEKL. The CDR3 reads CASSQDRYLVQLFF. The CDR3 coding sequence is TGCGCCAGCAGCCAAGATCGGTACCTGGTTCAGCTGTTTTTT.

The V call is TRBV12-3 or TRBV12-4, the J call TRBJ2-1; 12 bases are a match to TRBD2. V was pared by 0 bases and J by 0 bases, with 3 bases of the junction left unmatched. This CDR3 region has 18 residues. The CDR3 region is CASSLAGTSGPSYNEQFF. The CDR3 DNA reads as TGTGCCAGCAGTTTAGCTGGGACTAGCGGGCCCTCCTACAATGAGCAGTTCTTC.

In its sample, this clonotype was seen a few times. The CDR3 sequence: CASSPQGTIEKLFF. In nucleotides, the CDR3 is TGTGCCAGCAGCCCGCAGGGTACAATCGAAAAACTGTTTTTT. The genes are TRBV7-2 and TRBJ1-4; a possible D gene is TRBD1 (5 bases). V was pared by 5 bases and J by 8 bases, with 15 bases between. The CDR3 is 14 residues long. Germline loops: CDR1 SGHTA, CDR2 FQGNSA.

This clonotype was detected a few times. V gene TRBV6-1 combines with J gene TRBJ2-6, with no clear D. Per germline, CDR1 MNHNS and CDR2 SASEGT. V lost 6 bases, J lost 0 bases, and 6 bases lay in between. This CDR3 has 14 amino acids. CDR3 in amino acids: CASRTDSGANVLTF. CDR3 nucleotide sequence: TGTGCCAGCAGAACAGACTCTGGGGCCAACGTCCTGACTTTC.

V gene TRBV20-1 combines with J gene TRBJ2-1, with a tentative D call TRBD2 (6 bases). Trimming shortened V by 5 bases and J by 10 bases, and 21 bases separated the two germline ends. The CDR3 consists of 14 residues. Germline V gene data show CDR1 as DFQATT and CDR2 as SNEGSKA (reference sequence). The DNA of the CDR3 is TGCAGTGCTCGAGGCTATTTCGGAGGGTCGGAGCAGTTCTTC. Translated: CSARGYFGGSEQFF.

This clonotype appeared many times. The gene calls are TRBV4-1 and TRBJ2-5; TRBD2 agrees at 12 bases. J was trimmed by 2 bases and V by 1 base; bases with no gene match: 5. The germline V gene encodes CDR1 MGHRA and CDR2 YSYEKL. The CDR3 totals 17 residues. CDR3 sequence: CASSQASGRATQETQYF. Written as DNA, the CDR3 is TGCGCCAGCAGCCAAGCTAGCGGGAGGGCGACTCAAGAGACCCAGTACTTC.

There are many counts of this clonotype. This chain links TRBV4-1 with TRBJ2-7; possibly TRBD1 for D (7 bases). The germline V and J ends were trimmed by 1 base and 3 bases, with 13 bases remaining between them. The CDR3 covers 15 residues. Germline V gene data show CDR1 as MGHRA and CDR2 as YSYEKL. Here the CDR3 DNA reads TGCGCCAGCAGCCAAGGAAGGGGGCGGGGCTACGAGCAGTACTTC. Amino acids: CASSQGRGRGYEQYF.

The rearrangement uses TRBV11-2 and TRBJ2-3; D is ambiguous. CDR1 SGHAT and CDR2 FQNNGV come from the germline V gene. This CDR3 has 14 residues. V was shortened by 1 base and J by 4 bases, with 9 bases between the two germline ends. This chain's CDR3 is CASSLVFLPDTQYF. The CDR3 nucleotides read TGTGCCAGCAGCTTAGTCTTCCTCCCAGATACGCAGTATTTT.

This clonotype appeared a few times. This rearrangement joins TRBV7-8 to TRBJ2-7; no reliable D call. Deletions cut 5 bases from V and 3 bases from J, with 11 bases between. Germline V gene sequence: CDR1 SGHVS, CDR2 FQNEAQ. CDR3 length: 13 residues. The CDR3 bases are TGTGCCAGCAGCCCCTCCCTGAGCTACGAGCAGTACTTC. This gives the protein CASSPSLSYEQYF.

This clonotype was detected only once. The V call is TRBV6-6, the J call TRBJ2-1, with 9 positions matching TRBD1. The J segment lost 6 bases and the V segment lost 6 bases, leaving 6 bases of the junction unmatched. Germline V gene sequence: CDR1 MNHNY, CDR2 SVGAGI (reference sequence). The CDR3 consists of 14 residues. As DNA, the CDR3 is TGTGCCAGCAGACACAGGGGGCCCCTCAATGAGCAGTTCTTC. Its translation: CASRHRGPLNEQFF.

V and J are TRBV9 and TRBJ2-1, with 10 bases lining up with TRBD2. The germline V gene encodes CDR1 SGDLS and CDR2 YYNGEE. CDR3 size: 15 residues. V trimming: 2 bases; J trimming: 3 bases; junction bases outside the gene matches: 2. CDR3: CASSVTSGNYNEQFF. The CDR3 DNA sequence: TGTGCCAGCAGCGTCACTAGCGGGAACTACAATGAGCAGTTCTTC.

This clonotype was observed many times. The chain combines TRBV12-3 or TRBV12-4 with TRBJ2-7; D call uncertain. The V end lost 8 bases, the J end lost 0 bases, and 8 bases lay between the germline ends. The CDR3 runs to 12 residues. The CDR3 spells CASSSFSYEQYF. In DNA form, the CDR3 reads TGTGCCAGCTCCTCATTCTCCTACGAGCAGTACTTC.

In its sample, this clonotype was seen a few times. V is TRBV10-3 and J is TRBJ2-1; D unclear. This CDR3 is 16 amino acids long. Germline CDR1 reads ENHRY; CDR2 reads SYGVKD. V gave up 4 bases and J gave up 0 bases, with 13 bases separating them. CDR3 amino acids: CAISATPGSSYNEQFF. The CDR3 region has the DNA TGTGCCATCAGTGCGACTCCCGGCAGCTCCTACAATGAGCAGTTCTTC.

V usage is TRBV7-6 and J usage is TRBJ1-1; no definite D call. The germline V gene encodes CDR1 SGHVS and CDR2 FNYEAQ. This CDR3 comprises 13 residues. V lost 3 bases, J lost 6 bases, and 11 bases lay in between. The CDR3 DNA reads TGTGCCAGCAGCTTGGGTATGCGCGCTGAAGCTTTCTTT. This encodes CASSLGMRAEAFF.

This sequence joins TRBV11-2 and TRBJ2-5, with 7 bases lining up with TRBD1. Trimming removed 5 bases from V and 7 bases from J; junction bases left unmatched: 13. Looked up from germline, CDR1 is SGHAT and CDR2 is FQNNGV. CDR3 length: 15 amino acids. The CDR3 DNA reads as TGTGCCAGCAGCCTCGCCACCGACAGGGCCAGGACCCAGTACTTC. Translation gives CASSLATDRARTQYF.

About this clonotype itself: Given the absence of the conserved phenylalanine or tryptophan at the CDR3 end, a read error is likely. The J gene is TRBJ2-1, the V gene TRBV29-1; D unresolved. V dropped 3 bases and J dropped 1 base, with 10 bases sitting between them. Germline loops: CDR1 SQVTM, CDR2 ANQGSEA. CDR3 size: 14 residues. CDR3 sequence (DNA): TGCAGCGTTGAGCGTCGGCTTTCCTACAATGAGCAGTTCGTC. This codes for CSVERRLSYNEQFV.

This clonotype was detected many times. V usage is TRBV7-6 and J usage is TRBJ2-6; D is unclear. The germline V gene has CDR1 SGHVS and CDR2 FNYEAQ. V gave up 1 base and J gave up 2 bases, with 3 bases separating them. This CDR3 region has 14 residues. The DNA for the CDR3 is TGTGCCAGCAGCTTAGAACCTGGGGCCAACGTCCTGACTTTC. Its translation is CASSLEPGANVLTF.

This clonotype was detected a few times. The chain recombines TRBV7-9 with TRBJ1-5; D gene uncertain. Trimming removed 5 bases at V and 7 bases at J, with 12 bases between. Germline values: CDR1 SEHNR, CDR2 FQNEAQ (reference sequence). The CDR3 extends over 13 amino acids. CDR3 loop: CASSPLGRQPQHF. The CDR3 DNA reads TGTGCCAGCAGCCCACTAGGTAGGCAGCCCCAGCATTTT.

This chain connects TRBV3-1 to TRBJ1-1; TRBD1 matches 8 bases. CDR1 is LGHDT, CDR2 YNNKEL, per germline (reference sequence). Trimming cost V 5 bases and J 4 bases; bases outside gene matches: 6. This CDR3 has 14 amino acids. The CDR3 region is CASSWSGGGTEAFF. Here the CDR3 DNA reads TGTGCCAGCAGCTGGTCAGGGGGCGGCACTGAAGCTTTCTTT. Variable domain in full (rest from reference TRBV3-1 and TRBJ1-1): DTAVSQTPKYLVTQMGNDKSIKCEQNLGHDTMYWYKQDSKKFLKIMFSYNNKELIINETVPNRFSPKSPDKAHLNLHINSLELGDSAVYFCASSWSGGGTEAFFGQGTRLTVV.

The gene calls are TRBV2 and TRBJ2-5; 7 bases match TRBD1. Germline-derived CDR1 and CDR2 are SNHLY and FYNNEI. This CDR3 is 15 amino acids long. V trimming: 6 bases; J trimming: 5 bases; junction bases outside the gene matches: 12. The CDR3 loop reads CASSGPRQGVETQYF. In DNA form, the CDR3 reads TGTGCCAGCAGCGGACCGAGACAGGGTGTGGAGACCCAGTACTTC.

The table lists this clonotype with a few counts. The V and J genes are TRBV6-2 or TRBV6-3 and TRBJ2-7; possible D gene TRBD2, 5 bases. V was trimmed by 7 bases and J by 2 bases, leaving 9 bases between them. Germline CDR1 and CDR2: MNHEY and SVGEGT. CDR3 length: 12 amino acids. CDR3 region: CASTGLAYEQYF. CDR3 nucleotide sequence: TGTGCCAGCACCGGACTGGCCTACGAGCAGTACTTC.

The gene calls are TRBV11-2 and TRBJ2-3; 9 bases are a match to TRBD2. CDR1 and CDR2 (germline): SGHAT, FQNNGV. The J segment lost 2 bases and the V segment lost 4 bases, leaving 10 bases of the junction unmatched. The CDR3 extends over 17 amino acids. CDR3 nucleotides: TGTGCCAGCAGCTCCGGACGTATAGCGGGAGTCACAGATACGCAGTATTTT. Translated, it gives CASSSGRIAGVTDTQYF.

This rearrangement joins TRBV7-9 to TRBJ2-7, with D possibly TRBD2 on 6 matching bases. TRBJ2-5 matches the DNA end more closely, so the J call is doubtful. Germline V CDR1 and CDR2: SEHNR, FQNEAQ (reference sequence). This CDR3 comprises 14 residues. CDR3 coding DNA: TGTGCCAGCAGCGCCGCGGAGGGGCCTGAGACCCAGTACTTC. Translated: CASSAAEGPETQYF.

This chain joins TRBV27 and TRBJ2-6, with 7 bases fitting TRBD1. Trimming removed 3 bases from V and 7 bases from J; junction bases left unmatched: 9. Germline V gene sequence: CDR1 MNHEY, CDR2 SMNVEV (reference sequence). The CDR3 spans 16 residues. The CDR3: CASSFRGQSGANVLTF. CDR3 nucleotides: TGTGCCAGCAGTTTCCGGGGACAGTCGGGTGCCAACGTCCTGACTTTC.

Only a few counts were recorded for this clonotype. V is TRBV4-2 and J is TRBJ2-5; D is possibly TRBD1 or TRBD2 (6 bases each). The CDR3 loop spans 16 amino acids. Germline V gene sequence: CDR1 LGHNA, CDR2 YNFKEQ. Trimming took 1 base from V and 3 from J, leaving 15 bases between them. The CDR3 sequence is CASSQVLRGEKETQYF. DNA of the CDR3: TGTGCCAGCAGCCAAGTCCTAAGGGGGGAGAAAGAGACCCAGTACTTC.

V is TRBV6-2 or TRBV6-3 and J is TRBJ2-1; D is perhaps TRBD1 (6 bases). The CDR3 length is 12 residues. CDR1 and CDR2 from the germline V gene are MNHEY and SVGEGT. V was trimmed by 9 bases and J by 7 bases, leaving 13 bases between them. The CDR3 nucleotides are TGTGCCAGGTCCAGGGGTAGGAATGAGCAGTTCTTC. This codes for CARSRGRNEQFF.

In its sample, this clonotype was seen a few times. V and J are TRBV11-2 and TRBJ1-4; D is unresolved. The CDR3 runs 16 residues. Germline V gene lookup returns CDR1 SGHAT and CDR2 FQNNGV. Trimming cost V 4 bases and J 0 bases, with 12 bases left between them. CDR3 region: CASSWSGSTTNEKLFF. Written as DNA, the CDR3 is TGTGCCAGCAGCTGGTCCGGATCCACAACTAATGAAAAACTGTTTTTT.

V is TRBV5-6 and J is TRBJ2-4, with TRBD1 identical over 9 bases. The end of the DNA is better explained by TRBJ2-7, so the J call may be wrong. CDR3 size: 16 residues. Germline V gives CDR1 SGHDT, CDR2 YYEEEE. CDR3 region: CASSLQDGQGIYEQYF. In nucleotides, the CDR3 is TGTGCCAGCAGCTTGCAGGATGGACAGGGGATTTACGAGCAGTACTTC.

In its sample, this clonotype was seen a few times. CDR3 bases: TGCGCCAGCAGCCAAGATCCACAGGTCATAAGCAACGAGCAGTACTTC. It codes for CASSQDPQVISNEQYF. V and J are TRBV4-1 and TRBJ2-4; perhaps TRBD1 as D (5 bases). The DNA end lines up better with TRBJ2-7; the J call may be wrong. The CDR3 contains 16 residues. The V gene's germline CDR1 is MGHRA and CDR2 YSYEKL.

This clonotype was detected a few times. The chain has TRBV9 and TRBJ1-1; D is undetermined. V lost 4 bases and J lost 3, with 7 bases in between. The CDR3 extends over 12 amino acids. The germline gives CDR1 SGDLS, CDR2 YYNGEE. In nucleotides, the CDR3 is TGTGCCAGCAGCACGCGATACACTGAAGCTTTCTTT. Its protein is CASSTRYTEAFF.

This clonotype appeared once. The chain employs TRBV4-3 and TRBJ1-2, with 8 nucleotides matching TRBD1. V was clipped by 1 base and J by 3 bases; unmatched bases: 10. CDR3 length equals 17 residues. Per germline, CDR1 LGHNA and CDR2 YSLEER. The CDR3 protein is CASSQVNGPTGDYGYTF. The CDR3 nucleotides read TGCGCCAGCAGCCAAGTAAATGGCCCGACAGGGGACTATGGCTACACCTTC.